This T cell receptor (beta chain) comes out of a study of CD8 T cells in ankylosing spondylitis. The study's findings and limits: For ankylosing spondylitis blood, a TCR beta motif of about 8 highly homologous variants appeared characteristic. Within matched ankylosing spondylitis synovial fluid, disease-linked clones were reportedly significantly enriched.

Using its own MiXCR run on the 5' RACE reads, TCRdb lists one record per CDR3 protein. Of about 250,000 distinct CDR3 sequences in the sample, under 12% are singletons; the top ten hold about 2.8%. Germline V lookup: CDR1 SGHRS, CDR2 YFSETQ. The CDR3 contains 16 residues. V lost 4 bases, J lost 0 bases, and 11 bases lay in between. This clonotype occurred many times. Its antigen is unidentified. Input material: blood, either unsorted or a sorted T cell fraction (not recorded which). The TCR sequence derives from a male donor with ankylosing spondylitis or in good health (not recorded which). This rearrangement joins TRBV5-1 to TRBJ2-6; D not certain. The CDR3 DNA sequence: TGCGCCAGCAGCCCAACAAGTAGCTCTGGGGCCAACGTCCTGACTTTC. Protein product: CASSPTSSSGANVLTF. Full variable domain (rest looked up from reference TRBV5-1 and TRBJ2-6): KAGVTQTPRYLIKTRGQQVTLSCSPISGHRSVSWYQQTPGQGLQFLFEYFSETQRNKGNFPGRFSGRQFSNSRSEMNVSTLELGDSALYLCASSPTSSSGANVLTFGAGSRLTVL.